This TCR beta chain was retrieved from a study of cytomegalovirus exposure and HLA in healthy donors. 13 Jbeta primers and 60 Vbeta primers were used for the PCR. The method was immunoSEQ multiplex PCR; TCRdb's version includes in-frame clones alone and lacks a portion of them. The table includes 150,000 to 200,000 clones, over 70% detected once. CDR3 size: 15 residues. Germline V gene sequence: CDR1 SGHVS, CDR2 FNYEAQ. V was pared by 4 bases and J by 5 bases, with 8 bases of the junction left unmatched. The specimen was PBMCs. This TCR was recovered from a man aged 40-55 years in good health and CMV-seronegative. This chain uses TRBV7-6 with TRBJ2-7; 10 bases agree with TRBD1. The CDR3 loop reads CASSSTRDRGDEQYF. CDR3 in DNA: TGTGCCAGCAGCTCCACCCGGGACAGGGGCGACGAGCAGTACTTC.